A single sample is the source of the 2 T cell receptor beta chains below, sequenced in a study of OX40 agonist ivuxolimab in advanced cancers. The assay was immunoSEQ multiplex PCR, and TCRdb's table has in-frame clones only and misses some. The table has 25,000 or so clones, 75% to 85% seen once. The specimen was CD4+ or CD8+ T cells sorted from blood, collected in a trial of the OX40 agonist ivuxolimab. The receptors here all came from an adult with an advanced solid tumor such as melanoma, head and neck, liver or kidney cancer.

This clone has only a few counts. This chain links TRBV5-1 with TRBJ2-2; 7 bases line up with TRBD1. CDR3 length: 16 amino acids. Unmatched junction bases numbered 9, after V lost 6 bases and J lost 1 base. CDR1 SGHRS and CDR2 YFSETQ come from the germline V gene. The CDR3 coding sequence is TGCGCCAGCAAGGGGGCAGGGGAATTGAACACCGGGGAGCTGTTTTTT. Encoded protein: CASKGAGELNTGELFF.

This chain links TRBV7-8 with TRBJ1-6; the D gene is possibly TRBD1 (6 bases). CDR1 and CDR2 from the germline V gene are SGHVS and FQNEAQ. The CDR3 runs to 16 residues. V was trimmed by 5 bases and J by 8 bases, leaving 19 bases between them. CDR3 bases: TGTGCCAGCAGCCCCTCCTCCGGAGGGGGATATTCACCCCTCCACTTT. Translating it yields CASSPSSGGGYSPLHF. The full variable domain, with the rest looked up from reference TRBV7-8 and TRBJ1-6, is GAGVSQSPRYKVAKRGQDVALRCDPISGHVSLFWYQQALGQGPEFLTYFQNEAQLDKSGLPSDRFFAERPEGSVSTLKIQRTQQEDSAVYLCASSPSSGGGYSPLHFGNGTRLTVT.